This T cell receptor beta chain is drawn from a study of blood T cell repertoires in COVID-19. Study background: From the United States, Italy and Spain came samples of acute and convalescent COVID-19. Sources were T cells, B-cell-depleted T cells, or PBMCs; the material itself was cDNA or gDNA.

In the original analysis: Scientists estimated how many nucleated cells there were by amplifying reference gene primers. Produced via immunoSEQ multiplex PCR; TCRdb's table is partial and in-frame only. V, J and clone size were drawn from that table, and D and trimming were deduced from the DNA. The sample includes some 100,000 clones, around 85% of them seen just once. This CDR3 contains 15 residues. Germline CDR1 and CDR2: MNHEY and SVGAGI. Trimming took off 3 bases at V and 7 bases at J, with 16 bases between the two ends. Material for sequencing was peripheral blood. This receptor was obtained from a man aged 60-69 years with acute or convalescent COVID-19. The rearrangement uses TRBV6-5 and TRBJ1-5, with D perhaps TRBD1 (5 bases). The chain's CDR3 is CASSYASREGQPQHF. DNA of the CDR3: TGTGCCAGCAGTTATGCTTCCAGGGAAGGGCAGCCCCAGCATTTT.